This passage covers 11 T cell receptor beta chains from one sample sequenced in a study of T cell responses to AZD1222 COVID-19 vaccine. The protocol was immunoSEQ multiplex PCR, while the TCRdb copy is restricted to in-frame clones and leaves out a portion. The data hold 170,000 or so clones, with 90% observed a single time. This sample comprised peripheral blood, obtained on day 0 of AZD1222 vaccination. The receptors were sampled from an adult in good health.

The V gene is TRBV19, the J gene TRBJ1-5; D is perhaps TRBD1 (6 bases). The CDR3 loop spans 17 amino acids. Per germline, CDR1 LNHDA and CDR2 SQIVND (reference sequence). Trimming removed 3 bases at V and 0 bases at J, with 15 bases between. This chain's CDR3 is CASSIRGGDNSNQPQHF. The CDR3 DNA is TGTGCCAGTAGTATTCGTGGGGGGGACAATAGCAATCAGCCCCAGCATTTT.

This chain joins TRBV7-9 and TRBJ1-2; D may be TRBD1 (6 bases). The CDR3 is 13 residues long. Trimming cost V 4 bases and J 6 bases, with 12 bases left between them. CDR1 and CDR2 (germline): SEHNR, FQNEAQ (reference sequence). The CDR3, as DNA: TGTGCCAGCAGCTCGACAGGAGGGGATGGCTACACCTTC. Protein product: CASSSTGGDGYTF.

Here the CDR3 DNA reads TGTGCCAGCAGCTCCGACTCTGGAAACACCATATATTTT. It codes for CASSSDSGNTIYF. V usage is TRBV9 and J usage is TRBJ1-3; the D is unclear. In germline, CDR1 is SGDLS, CDR2 YYNGEE. The CDR3 has 13 residues. The V end lost 4 bases, the J end lost 0 bases, and 5 bases lay between the germline ends.

The CDR3 loop reads CASSQDGLSYEQYF. CDR3 nucleotides: TGTGCCAGCAGCCAAGACGGGCTTTCCTACGAGCAGTACTTC. The chain links TRBV4-2 to TRBJ2-7; D gene ambiguous. This CDR3 has 14 amino acids. Germline V gives CDR1 LGHNA, CDR2 YNFKEQ. V lost 0 bases, J lost 1 base, and 7 bases lay in between.

The chain is built from TRBV4-3 and TRBJ1-2; no definite D call. This CDR3 is 15 amino acids long. The germline V gene has CDR1 LGHNA and CDR2 YSLEER. V was pared by 5 bases and J by 7 bases, with 20 bases between. CDR3: CASSFSQVSETGYTF. CDR3 nucleotide sequence: TGCGCCAGCAGCTTCAGCCAGGTGTCGGAAACTGGCTACACCTTC.

V is TRBV24-1 and J is TRBJ1-2; D ambiguous. In germline, CDR1 is KGHDR, CDR2 SFDVKD. V was shortened by 4 bases and J by 6 bases, with 5 bases between the two germline ends. This CDR3 contains 11 residues. The CDR3 region has the DNA TGTGCCACCAGTGACGACGATGGCTACACCTTC. Translation gives CATSDDDGYTF.

The rearrangement uses TRBV3-1 (or the pseudogene TRBV3-2) and TRBJ1-1; D is ambiguous. The V end lost 4 bases, the J end lost 2 bases, and 8 bases lay between the germline ends. Germline CDR1 and CDR2: LGHDT and YNNKEL (reference sequence). The length of the CDR3 is 13 residues. The CDR3 sequence is CASSLRVNTEAFF. The CDR3 bases are TGTGCCAGCAGCCTACGGGTAAACACTGAAGCTTTCTTT.

V is TRBV11-2 and J is TRBJ2-7, with 15 bases lining up with TRBD2. The CDR3 has 18 residues. V was pared by 0 bases and J by 0 bases, with 3 bases of the junction left unmatched. Germline CDR1 is SGHAT and CDR2 is FQNNGV. The CDR3 bases are TGTGCCAGCAGCTTAGAAGGGACTAGCGGGGGGAGCTCCTACGAGCAGTACTTC. This codes for CASSLEGTSGGSSYEQYF. Together with reference TRBV11-2 and TRBJ2-7, the CDR3 gives the full variable domain: EAGVAQSPRYKIIEKRQSVAFWCNPISGHATLYWYQQILGQGPKLLIQFQNNGVVDDSQLPKDRFSAERLKGVDSTLKIQPAKLEDSAVYLCASSLEGTSGGSSYEQYFGPGTRLTVT.

The rearrangement joins TRBV7-2 to TRBJ1-2; 7 positions agree with TRBD1. This CDR3 region has 16 residues. Germline values: CDR1 SGHTA, CDR2 FQGNSA. Trimming took 0 bases from V and 10 from J; bases not matched to a gene: 14. CDR3 in amino acids: CASSLASTGVPSDYTF. The CDR3 DNA sequence: TGTGCCAGCAGCTTAGCGTCAACAGGGGTCCCTAGTGACTACACCTTC.

Points on this clone: The same CDR3 also results from other DNA sequences found in this sample. The chain employs TRBV5-1 and TRBJ1-1; D gene ambiguous. The CDR3 covers 13 residues. V lost 4 bases and J lost 1, with 8 bases in between. Germline CDR1 is SGHRS and CDR2 is YFSETQ. CDR3 residues: CASSPDGNTEAFF. Here the CDR3 DNA reads TGCGCCAGCAGCCCCGACGGGAACACTGAAGCTTTCTTT.

The chain's CDR3 is CASSILRGSSYEQYF. DNA of the CDR3: TGTGCCAGTAGTATCCTGCGGGGGAGCTCCTACGAGCAGTACTTC. V and J are TRBV19 and TRBJ2-7; 7 positions agree with TRBD2. The CDR3 runs 15 residues. The J segment lost 0 bases and the V segment lost 3 bases, leaving 5 bases of the junction unmatched. Germline loops: CDR1 LNHDA, CDR2 SQIVND (reference sequence).